This is a list of T cell receptor beta chains from one sample in a study of CXCR3 chemokines and chemotherapy response in bladder cancer. From the PCR reads, TCRdb called clonotypes with MiXCR, one entry per CDR3 protein. The sample records approximately 10,000 distinct CDR3 sequences, roughly 23% being singletons. The sample was acquired from a patient whose treatment included neoadjuvant chemotherapy. The source is a human donor with bladder cancer that did not respond to neoadjuvant chemotherapy. Each CDR3 is given with its conserved first and last residue.

j_gene: TRBJ2-1
v_gene: TRBV6-5
len: 17
CDR3aa: CASSFAPTSGPDNEQFF

j_gene: TRBJ1-2
v_gene: TRBV6-5
len: 22
CDR3aa: CASSYIAGGLWFFGPGGSGYTF

j_gene: TRBJ1-2
v_gene: TRBV20-1
len: 11
CDR3aa: CSASMIGGYTF

j_gene: TRBJ2-2
v_gene: TRBV18
len: 13
CDR3aa: CASLSQGLGELFF

j_gene: TRBJ1-2
v_gene: TRBV12-3/TRBV12-4
len: 11
CDR3aa: CASMDRGSYTF

j_gene: TRBJ1-2
v_gene: TRBV18
len: 14
CDR3aa: CASSPAGGPEGYTF

j_gene: TRBJ2-1
v_gene: TRBV4-1
len: 15
CDR3aa: CASSQVQNGGNEQFF

j_gene: TRBJ1-4
v_gene: TRBV4-2
len: 18
CDR3aa: CASSQDLDSRGLGEKLFF

j_gene: TRBJ1-2
v_gene: TRBV19
len: 13
CDR3aa: CASSIQGLYGYTF

j_gene: TRBJ2-3
v_gene: TRBV11-2
len: 15
CDR3aa: CASSLGGPSTDTQYF